This T cell receptor beta chain emerged from a study of shared clonotypes between healthy human individuals. General observations from the study: The sharing of roughly 5% of naive CD4 clonotypes was seen across a handful of donors.

Produced via immunoSEQ multiplex PCR; TCRdb's table is partial and in-frame only. The sample gives approximately 1.9 million clones, 93% of which show up once; roughly 1.7% is in the top ten. CDR3 length: 15 residues. Germline V CDR1 and CDR2: SGDLS, YYNGEE. V shed 7 bases and J shed 1 base, with 14 bases lying between them. Naive CD8 cells, CD45RO-negative and positively selected for CCR7, excluded terminally differentiated effector memory CD45RA+ cells. Only one count was recorded for this clone. What it binds is not known. This sequence was found in a young man in good health. Some clones in this sample may be carry-over from other donors' samples. The sample was naive CD8+ T cells from PBMCs. The chain couples TRBV9 to TRBJ2-2; D might be TRBD1 or TRBD2, each matching 5 bases. Here the CDR3 DNA reads TGTGCCAGCCGCGCCGGGACGAAGAACACCGGGGAGCTGTTTTTT. This sequence encodes CASRAGTKNTGELFF.